The clone carrying this T cell receptor (beta chain) was picked up many times. Its antigen is currently unknown. cDNA molecules, individually, were tagged with unique molecular identifiers. TCRdb passed the 5' RACE reads through MiXCR, listing each CDR3 protein once. The table lists tens of thousands of distinct CDR3 sequences, approximately 9.9% of them singletons. These data belong to a study of early T cells in non-severe SARS-CoV-2 infection. In the study overall: Sequencing of bulk RNA from unsorted whole blood was done, without chain pairing.

Germline V gene sequence: CDR1 DFQATT, CDR2 SNEGSKA (reference sequence). The CDR3 is 13 amino acids. The V gene lost 6 bases and the J gene lost 5 bases, with 16 bases spanning the gap. Study results and limitations: Matching against VDJdb likely underestimated virus-specific expansions, favoring anti-spike CD8.

The chain links TRBV20-1 to TRBJ1-1, with a possible D match to TRBD1 (5 bases). Sequencing input: whole blood. The receptor was derived from an adult who was a healthcare worker with PCR-confirmed SARS-CoV-2 infection or an uninfected control (not recorded which). The CDR3 is CSAKPDSRTEAFF. DNA for the CDR3: TGCAGTGCGAAACCCGACAGTAGGACTGAAGCTTTCTTT.